There are a few counts of the clone carrying this TCR beta chain. The antigen is undetermined. This record belongs to a study of cytomegalovirus exposure and HLA in healthy donors. Study-wide results and caveats: In a later analysis, at a false discovery rate of 0.05, over 15,000 TCR beta sequences were associated with HLA alleles.

Trimming took 0 bases from V and 0 from J, leaving 13 bases between them. From germline, CDR1 is SGDLS and CDR2 YYNGEE. The CDR3 is made up of 17 amino acids. The PCR was carried out with 60 Vbeta primers and 13 Jbeta primers. Sequenced by immunoSEQ multiplex PCR; TCRdb stores in-frame clones only, minus some. The sample lists more than 90,000 clones, 70% to 80% occurring once. Sequencing input: PBMCs. This chain links TRBV9 with TRBJ1-3; TRBD1 is a possible D gene (6 bases). The source is a man aged 45 to 65 in good health and CMV-seropositive. The CDR3 loop is CASSVGGQGSSGNTIYF. The CDR3 bases are TGTGCCAGCAGCGTAGGGGGGCAGGGGAGCTCTGGAAACACCATATATTTT. Full variable domain (remainder filled in from reference TRBV9 and TRBJ1-3): DSGVTQTPKHLITATGQRVTLRCSPRSGDLSVYWYQQSLDQGLQFLIQYYNGEERAKGNILERFSAQQFPDLHSELNLSSLELGDSALYFCASSVGGQGSSGNTIYFGEGSWLTVV.